This section outlines one T cell receptor (beta chain) sequence together with its context. CDR1 LNHNV and CDR2 YYDKDF come from the germline V gene (reference sequence). Trimming cost V 0 bases and J 6 bases; bases outside gene matches: 3. The CDR3 has 16 residues. The assay used deep level. Original data processing: Because ImmunoSEQ provided only junction sequences with no quality scores, the filtering differed. Clones were sequenced by immunoSEQ multiplex PCR, and TCRdb holds only the in-frame ones, with some missing. D and trimming were read from the DNA, whereas the V and J calls and clone size are those reported in that table. The data contain a few million clones, approximately 94% of them seen just once; the ten biggest clones take up around 0.13%. This entry is derived from a study of shared clonotypes between healthy human individuals. The healthy adult donors were HIV-negative and reported no recent acute infections or vaccinations.

The rearrangement uses TRBV15 and TRBJ2-2; 11 bases are a match to TRBD2. Sequencing was done on a sample of naive CD4+ T cells sorted from blood. Subset: CD45RA+ positively selected. The sequence came from a young man in good health. The CDR3 region has the DNA TGTGCCACCAGCAGAGAGACTAGCGGGAAGTCCGGGGAGCTGTTTTTT. This translates into CATSRETSGKSGELFF. Together with reference TRBV15 and TRBJ2-2, the CDR3 gives the full variable domain: DAMVIQNPRYQVTQFGKPVTLSCSQTLNHNVMYWYQQKSSQAPKLLFHYYDKDFNNEADTPDNFQSRRPNTSFCFLDIRSPGLGDTAMYLCATSRETSGKSGELFFGEGSRLTVL.